This entry lists 4 T cell receptor beta chains sequenced from one sample in a study of T cell repertoires in cytomegalovirus infection. TCRdb passed the reads through MiXCR, listing each CDR3 protein once. The data show 650,000 to 850,000 distinct CDR3 sequences, just under 30% seen once. These TCRs are of unknown antigen specificity. The sample in question was cultured CD8+ T cells from PBMCs, obtained from culture after CMV antigen stimulation. The receptors stem from a human donor in good health (CMV status not recorded). Some clones in this sample may be carry-over from other donors' samples.

About this clonotype itself: With a much larger clone just one base away, this may be a read error. CDR3: CASSSPVTSGGAFEQFF. CDR3 coding DNA: TGTGCCAGCAGCTCCCCCGTGACTAGCGGGGGGGCTTTTGAGCAGTTCTTC. The chain uses TRBV7-6 and TRBJ2-1; 14 positions match TRBD2. The V gene's germline CDR1 is SGHVS and CDR2 FNYEAQ. With 4 bases clipped from V and 9 bases from J, the junction kept 11 bases outside the gene matches. The CDR3 consists of 17 residues. Filled out from reference TRBV7-6 and TRBJ2-1, the complete variable domain reads GAGVSQSPRYKVTKRGQDVALRCDPISGHVSLYWYRQALGQGPEFLTYFNYEAQQDKSGLPNDRFSAERPEGSISTLTIQRTEQRDSAMYRCASSSPVTSGGAFEQFFGPGTRLTVL.

V is TRBV27 and J is TRBJ1-5, with D hard to call. Germline V gene data show CDR1 as MNHEY and CDR2 as SMNVEV (reference sequence). This CDR3 has 13 amino acids. V gave up 2 bases and J gave up 11 bases, with 13 bases separating them. Here the CDR3 reads CASSLINGRSQHF. The CDR3 DNA reads as TGTGCCAGCAGTTTAATTAATGGCCGGTCCCAGCATTTT.

Only one count was recorded for this clonotype. The chain joins TRBV7-9 to TRBJ2-2; D not resolved. The ends were cut back, 5 bases at V and 0 bases at J, with 19 bases in the middle. Looked up from germline, CDR1 is SEHNR and CDR2 is FQNEAQ (reference sequence). The CDR3 has 18 residues. The CDR3 DNA is TGTGCCAGCAGCCCACGGAACGCACCCGACGCGAACACCGGGGAGCTGTTTTTT. As protein: CASSPRNAPDANTGELFF.

This chain links TRBV6-6 with TRBJ1-6, with D possibly matching TRBD1 (6 bases). Per germline, CDR1 MNHNY and CDR2 SVGAGI (reference sequence). V dropped 1 base and J dropped 8 bases, with 9 bases sitting between them. The CDR3 sequence is 14 residues long. This CDR3 reads CASSYYRDDSPLHF. The DNA of the CDR3 is TGTGCCAGCAGTTACTACAGGGATGATTCACCCCTCCACTTT.